A single sample gave rise to the 30 T cell receptor beta chains below, sequenced in a study of blood T cell repertoires in COVID-19. Generated by immunoSEQ multiplex PCR, the TCRdb table keeps only in-frame clones and is missing some. The sample contains tens of thousands of clones, 85% to 90% of which appear only once. Sample: peripheral blood. The origin of the receptors is a man between 65 and 80 years old with acute or convalescent COVID-19.

The J gene is TRBJ1-2, the V gene TRBV30; 9 bases are a match to TRBD1. The length of the CDR3 is 14 residues. CDR1 is GTSNPN and CDR2 is SVGIG in the germline V gene (reference sequence). V shed 0 bases and J 1 base; nucleotides not matched to a gene: 0. CDR3 in amino acids: CAWSVGQGNYGYTF. The CDR3 DNA follows: TGTGCCTGGAGTGTGGGACAGGGTAACTATGGCTACACCTTC. Full variable domain (remainder filled in from reference TRBV30 and TRBJ1-2): SQTIHQWPATLVQPVGSPLSLECTVEGTSNPNLYWYRQAAGRGLQLLFYSVGIGQISSEVPQNLSASRPQDRQFILSSKKLLLSDSGFYLCAWSVGQGNYGYTFGSGTRLTVV.

The V gene is TRBV27, the J gene TRBJ2-7; 9 nucleotides match TRBD1. The CDR3 is 17 residues long. The ends lost 4 bases at V and 4 bases at J; junction bases unmatched: 14. The V gene's germline CDR1 is MNHEY and CDR2 SMNVEV (reference sequence). The CDR3, as DNA: TGTGCCAGCAGTTCGTCAAGTAAACCGGGACAGGGTTACGAGCAGTACTTC. Encoded protein: CASSSSSKPGQGYEQYF.

The rearrangement links TRBV3-1 (or the pseudogene TRBV3-2) to TRBJ1-1; a possible D gene is TRBD1 (6 bases). V lost 4 bases and J 2 bases, leaving 20 bases between the germline ends. From germline, CDR1 is LGHDT and CDR2 YNNKEL (reference sequence). The CDR3 extends over 17 amino acids. In DNA form, the CDR3 reads TGTGCCAGCAGCCCAATCTACACAGGGCCCCAAAACACTGAAGCTTTCTTT. It specifies CASSPIYTGPQNTEAFF.

The V call is TRBV19, the J call TRBJ1-5, with TRBD1 identical over 7 bases. V trimming: 7 bases; J trimming: 0 bases; junction bases outside the gene matches: 9. Germline V gives CDR1 LNHDA, CDR2 SQIVND (reference sequence). CDR3 size: 16 residues. The CDR3 is CASTPQGVYSNQPQHF. DNA of the CDR3: TGTGCCAGTACCCCGCAGGGGGTTTATAGCAATCAGCCCCAGCATTTT.

The table lists this clone with a few counts. The chain combines TRBV5-8 with TRBJ2-5; no clear D gene. Germline V gene data show CDR1 as SGHTS and CDR2 as YDEGEE. The CDR3 spans 15 residues. V lost 4 bases and J lost 4, with 17 bases in between. The CDR3 loop reads CASSQGKRQAETQYF. DNA for the CDR3: TGTGCCAGCAGCCAAGGAAAACGCCAGGCAGAGACCCAGTACTTC.

The genes are TRBV7-2 and TRBJ2-7; 10 positions match TRBD2. The ends lost 3 bases at V and 4 bases at J; junction bases unmatched: 0. There are 13 residues in the CDR3. The germline V gene has CDR1 SGHTA and CDR2 FQGNSA. The CDR3 DNA follows: TGTGCCAGCAGCTTTAGCGGGGGGTACGAGCAGTACTTC. Its protein is CASSFSGGYEQYF.

The chain joins TRBV6-5 to TRBJ1-4, with 8 nucleotides matching TRBD1. CDR1 is MNHEY, CDR2 SVGAGI, per germline. This CDR3 is built from 15 residues. Trimming at V came to 4 bases and at J to 6 bases, leaving 7 bases not matched to a gene. The CDR3 nucleotides are TGTGCCAGCAGTTCACCGGACAGGGTGGATGAAAAACTGTTTTTT. It is translated as CASSSPDRVDEKLFF.

V and J are TRBV4-2 and TRBJ1-2; D perhaps matches TRBD1 (6 bases). Germline-derived CDR1 and CDR2 are LGHNA and YNFKEQ. V gave up 0 bases and J gave up 0 bases, with 11 bases separating them. CDR3 length: 16 residues. The CDR3 here is CASSQDLRGANYGYTF. CDR3 coding DNA: TGTGCCAGCAGCCAAGATCTCAGGGGAGCTAACTATGGCTACACCTTC.

The chain carries TRBV6-5 and TRBJ1-4; tentative D call: TRBD1 (6 bases). Germline loops: CDR1 MNHEY, CDR2 SVGAGI. The ends were cut back, 3 bases at V and 4 bases at J, with 12 bases in the middle. The CDR3 runs 15 residues. The CDR3: CASSYADSGNEKLFF. The CDR3 bases are TGTGCCAGCAGTTATGCGGACAGTGGTAATGAAAAACTGTTTTTT.

J is TRBJ2-1 and V is TRBV7-2, with TRBD2 identical over 10 bases. The junction had 2 bases not matched to a gene; V was cut back by 4 bases and J by 2 bases. This CDR3 spans 15 amino acids. CDR1 is SGHTA, CDR2 FQGNSA, per germline. CDR3 nucleotide sequence: TGTGCCAGCAGCTACGGACTAGCGGCCTACAATGAGCAGTTCTTC. Protein sequence: CASSYGLAAYNEQFF.

This clone appeared a few times. The genes are TRBV5-1 and TRBJ2-3; 12 bases line up with TRBD1. With V trimmed by 7 bases and J by 5 bases, 5 bases remained unmatched. The V gene's germline CDR1 is SGHRS and CDR2 YFSETQ. The CDR3 is 14 residues long. Written as DNA, the CDR3 is TGCGCCAGCGCCGGGACAGGGGGCGGAGATACGCAGTATTTT. Translation: CASAGTGGGDTQYF.

This rearrangement joins TRBV5-6 to TRBJ2-5; 7 positions match TRBD2. The CDR3 runs 14 residues. Per germline, CDR1 SGHDT and CDR2 YYEEEE. V shed 4 bases, J shed 4 bases, and the junction held 7 bases outside the gene matches. As DNA, the CDR3 is TGTGCCAGCAGCACGTGGGCTAGCGGAGAGACCCAGTACTTC. The encoded protein is CASSTWASGETQYF.

This chain joins TRBV4-1 and TRBJ2-1; 12 bases align to TRBD2. This CDR3 contains 15 residues. J was trimmed by 5 bases and V by 6 bases; bases with no gene match: 5. The V gene's germline CDR1 is MGHRA and CDR2 YSYEKL. DNA of the CDR3: TGCGCCAGCAGAACCGGACTAGCGGGGAACAATGAGCAGTTCTTC. Translation gives CASRTGLAGNNEQFF.

V usage is TRBV7-2 and J usage is TRBJ2-2; 15 bases are shared with TRBD2. Germline V lookup: CDR1 SGHTA, CDR2 FQGNSA. With V trimmed by 5 bases and J by 7 bases, 14 bases remained unmatched. This CDR3 region has 19 residues. The CDR3 loop is CASSLWTSGRAGVGGELFF. For the CDR3, the DNA is TGTGCCAGCAGCCTTTGGACTAGCGGGAGGGCCGGGGTTGGCGGGGAGCTGTTTTTT.

The V and J genes are TRBV2 and TRBJ2-3, with D maybe TRBD2 (6 bases). Germline loops: CDR1 SNHLY, CDR2 FYNNEI. CDR3 length: 15 amino acids. Deletions cut 4 bases from V and 2 bases from J, with 13 bases between. CDR3 protein: CASSVNGRPTDTQYF. The CDR3 DNA sequence: TGTGCCAGCAGTGTCAACGGGAGACCCACAGATACGCAGTATTTT.

In its sample, this clone was seen once. The rearrangement uses TRBV4-1 and TRBJ1-6; 8 nucleotides line up with TRBD1. Germline V gene sequence: CDR1 MGHRA, CDR2 YSYEKL. The CDR3 is made up of 14 amino acids. J lost 9 bases, V lost 4 bases, and 5 bases had no gene match. For the CDR3, the DNA is TGCGCCAGCAGCCGCGGGACAGGTGGTTCACCCCTCCACTTT. Its protein product is CASSRGTGGSPLHF.

This sequence joins TRBV5-4 and TRBJ2-3; tentatively, D is TRBD1 (5 bases). This CDR3 spans 16 amino acids. With 4 bases removed from V and 0 bases from J, the gap between germline ends came to 15 bases. The germline CDR1 and CDR2 sequences are SGHNT and YYREEE (reference sequence). Here the CDR3 DNA reads TGTGCCAGCAGCCCTCAGGGAATCCCTAGCACAGATACGCAGTATTTT. This translates into CASSPQGIPSTDTQYF.

V is TRBV9 and J is TRBJ1-2; D uncertain. Trimming cost V 4 bases and J 2 bases, with 12 bases left between them. This CDR3 region has 14 residues. Germline CDR1 is SGDLS and CDR2 is YYNGEE. CDR3 protein: CASSPRTTNYGYTF. For the CDR3, the DNA is TGTGCCAGCAGCCCCCGGACTACCAACTATGGCTACACCTTC.

This clone appeared a few times. This chain joins TRBV12-5 and TRBJ2-5; 16 bases match TRBD2. V trimming: 3 bases; J trimming: 3 bases; junction bases outside the gene matches: 7. The CDR3 totals 18 residues. Looked up from germline, CDR1 is LGHNT and CDR2 is FRNRAP. CDR3 sequence reads: CASGFRGLAGGEKETQYF. Here the CDR3 DNA reads TGTGCTAGTGGTTTCCGGGGACTAGCGGGAGGGGAAAAAGAGACCCAGTACTTC.

The chain has TRBV7-2 and TRBJ1-5; TRBD1 matches 7 bases. CDR1 is SGHTA, CDR2 FQGNSA, per germline. The V gene end was trimmed by 3 bases and the J gene end by 6 bases; junction bases not matched to a gene: 11. The CDR3 sequence is 16 residues long. This chain's CDR3 is CASSLSGTVFPQPQHF. The CDR3 nucleotides are TGTGCCAGCAGCTTGTCCGGGACAGTTTTTCCTCAGCCCCAGCATTTT.

This clone came up a few times. The chain uses TRBV20-1 and TRBJ1-6, with 8 positions matching TRBD1. The length of the CDR3 is 10 residues. V shed 7 bases and J 15 bases; nucleotides not matched to a gene: 5. CDR1 and CDR2 from the germline V gene are DFQATT and SNEGSKA (reference sequence). The chain's CDR3 is CSVQDRGLHF. CDR3 bases: TGCAGTGTTCAAGACAGGGGCCTCCACTTT.

The chain combines TRBV7-9 with TRBJ1-2; D is ambiguous. V lost 0 bases and J lost 6, with 14 bases in between. The CDR3 extends over 15 amino acids. CDR1 SEHNR and CDR2 FQNEAQ come from the germline V gene (reference sequence). The CDR3 DNA follows: TGTGCCAGCAGCTTAGCTGCTAGGAACGAGGATGGCTACACCTTC. Translated: CASSLAARNEDGYTF. The complete variable domain, with remaining parts taken from reference TRBV7-9 and TRBJ1-2, reads DTGVSQNPRHKITKRGQNVTFRCDPISEHNRLYWYRQTLGQGPEFLTYFQNEAQLEKSRLLSDRFSAERPKGSFSTLEIQRTEQGDSAMYLCASSLAARNEDGYTFGSGTRLTVV.

The chain links TRBV19 to TRBJ1-2; no clear D gene. CDR3 length equals 14 residues. Trimming left V 7 bases short and J 5 bases short, with 17 bases between. Germline-derived CDR1 and CDR2 are LNHDA and SQIVND (reference sequence). The chain's CDR3 is CASISTGMEYGYTF. CDR3 nucleotides: TGTGCCAGTATATCGACCGGGATGGAGTATGGCTACACCTTC.

The J gene is TRBJ1-6, the V gene TRBV6-1; D is perhaps TRBD1 (5 bases). In germline, CDR1 is MNHNS, CDR2 SASEGT. The CDR3 extends over 16 amino acids. V was pared by 3 bases and J by 2 bases, with 11 bases between. CDR3 nucleotides: TGTGCCAGCAGTGATTCCCCAGGGACCTATAATTCACCCCTCCACTTT. Its translation: CASSDSPGTYNSPLHF.

V is TRBV24-1 and J is TRBJ2-1; 10 positions agree with TRBD2. CDR3 length: 13 residues. The germline V gene has CDR1 KGHDR and CDR2 SFDVKD. Trimming at V came to 5 bases and at J to 10 bases, leaving 4 bases not matched to a gene. DNA for the CDR3: TGTGCCACCAGTGGTCTAGCGGGGGTGGAGCAGTTCTTC. As protein: CATSGLAGVEQFF.

The chain uses TRBV6-5 and TRBJ1-6; possible D gene TRBD1, 6 bases. CDR1 MNHEY and CDR2 SVGAGI come from the germline V gene. The CDR3 sequence is 13 residues long. V lost 7 bases and J lost 7, with 11 bases in between. CDR3 protein: CASKDSLNSPLHF. The CDR3 DNA reads TGTGCCAGCAAGGACAGTTTGAATTCACCCCTCCACTTT.

V usage is TRBV24-1 and J usage is TRBJ1-5; 8 bases line up with TRBD1. With 9 bases clipped from V and 6 bases from J, the junction kept 9 bases outside the gene matches. This CDR3 has 14 amino acids. Germline CDR1 and CDR2: KGHDR and SFDVKD. CDR3 sequence: CATQQGDVGQPQHF. The CDR3 DNA reads TGTGCCACCCAACAGGGGGATGTAGGTCAGCCCCAGCATTTT.

The V and J genes are TRBV18 and TRBJ2-7; 9 bases are a match to TRBD2. The V and J ends lost 6 bases and 3 bases, in that order; junction bases with no gene match: 6. There are 14 residues in the CDR3. CDR1 and CDR2 (germline): KGHSH, LQKENI. CDR3 in DNA: TGTGCCAGCTCGCCCGGGACTAGCAGCTACGAGCAGTACTTC. This sequence encodes CASSPGTSSYEQYF.

This chain links TRBV30 with TRBJ1-1; TRBD1 might be the D (6 bases). Germline V gives CDR1 GTSNPN, CDR2 SVGIG (reference sequence). The length of the CDR3 is 12 residues. V was pared by 0 bases and J by 10 bases, with 12 bases between. The CDR3 here is CAWSVQGKVAFF. CDR3 coding DNA: TGTGCCTGGAGTGTTCAGGGGAAAGTAGCTTTCTTT. Together with reference TRBV30 and TRBJ1-1, the CDR3 gives the full variable domain: SQTIHQWPATLVQPVGSPLSLECTVEGTSNPNLYWYRQAAGRGLQLLFYSVGIGQISSEVPQNLSASRPQDRQFILSSKKLLLSDSGFYLCAWSVQGKVAFFGQGTRLTVV.

Only one count was recorded for this clone. This chain links TRBV5-1 with TRBJ2-1, with 13 bases matching TRBD2. Trimming took 4 bases from V and 7 from J; bases not matched to a gene: 11. The CDR3 consists of 17 residues. CDR1 is SGHRS and CDR2 is YFSETQ in the germline V gene. Here the CDR3 reads CASSKRTSGSSGNEQFF. The CDR3, as DNA: TGCGCCAGCAGCAAGAGGACTAGCGGGAGCTCAGGGAATGAGCAGTTCTTC.